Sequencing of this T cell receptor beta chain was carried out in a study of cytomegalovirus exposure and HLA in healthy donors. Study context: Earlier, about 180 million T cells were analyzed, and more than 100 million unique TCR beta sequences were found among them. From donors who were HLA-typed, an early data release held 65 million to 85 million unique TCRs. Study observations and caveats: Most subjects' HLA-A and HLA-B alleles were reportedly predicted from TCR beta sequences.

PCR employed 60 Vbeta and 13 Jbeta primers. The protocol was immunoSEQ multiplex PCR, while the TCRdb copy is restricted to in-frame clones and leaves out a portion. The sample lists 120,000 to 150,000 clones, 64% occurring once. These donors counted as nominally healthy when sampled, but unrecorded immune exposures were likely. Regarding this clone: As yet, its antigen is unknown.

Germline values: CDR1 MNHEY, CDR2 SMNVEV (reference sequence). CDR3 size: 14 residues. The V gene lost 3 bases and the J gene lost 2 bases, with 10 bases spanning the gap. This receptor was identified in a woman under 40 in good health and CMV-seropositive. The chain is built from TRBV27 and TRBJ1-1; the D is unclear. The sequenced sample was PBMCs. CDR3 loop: CASSFDRGNTEAFF. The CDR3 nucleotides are TGTGCCAGCAGTTTCGACCGGGGTAACACTGAAGCTTTCTTT.